The 11 T cell receptor beta chains listed next were all sequenced from one sample in a study of monozygotic twins with inflammatory bowel disease. Reanalyzing the 5' RACE reads, TCRdb keeps one entry per CDR3 protein, without DNA. The sample includes over 200,000 distinct CDR3 sequences. Source material: blood. Source of these receptors: a human donor with ulcerative colitis or Crohn's disease, or a healthy co-twin of an affected twin (not recorded which).

This rearrangement joins TRBV25-1 to TRBJ2-3; TCRdb's assignment of TRBD2 cannot be checked, as there is no DNA. The CDR3 sequence is 13 residues long. The germline gives CDR1 MGHDK, CDR2 SYGVNS. CDR3 residues: CASSGTVLGTQYF.

The chain uses TRBV7-9 and TRBJ2-7. CDR3 length: 16 amino acids. Germline V gene sequence: CDR1 SEHNR, CDR2 FQNEAQ (reference sequence). CDR3 in amino acids: CASSLVGSTWGIEQYF.

This CDR3 reads CASSLGTEEQYF. The rearrangement uses TRBV7-9 and TRBJ2-7; TCRdb's D call of TRBD1 is untestable without DNA. The CDR3 sequence is 12 residues long. Per the germline V gene, CDR1 is SEHNR and CDR2 is FQNEAQ (reference sequence).

This chain connects TRBV5-5 to TRBJ1-2; TCRdb's D call, TRBD1, is unchecked because there is no DNA. Per the germline V gene, CDR1 is SGHKS and CDR2 is YYEKEE (reference sequence). This CDR3 is 15 amino acids long. The CDR3 loop reads CATTWTGGQNYGYTF.

The CDR3 region is CSASLGDGEQYF. V usage is TRBV20-1 and J usage is TRBJ2-7; TCRdb gives TRBD1 as the D gene, but with no DNA this cannot be confirmed. This CDR3 comprises 12 residues. Germline CDR1 and CDR2: DFQATT and SNEGSKA (reference sequence).

The chain has TRBV7-9 and TRBJ1-2. The CDR3 is made up of 12 amino acids. Germline V lookup: CDR1 SEHNR, CDR2 FQNEAQ (reference sequence). The CDR3: CASSPQVYGYTF.

The CDR3 here is CASSYSRASDHGELFF. J is TRBJ2-2 and V is TRBV6-5. This CDR3 comprises 16 residues. Germline V CDR1 and CDR2: MNHEY, SVGAGI.

The chain carries TRBV28 and TRBJ2-7; checking the TCRdb D call of TRBD1 is not possible without DNA. The CDR3 runs 16 residues. Germline values: CDR1 MDHEN, CDR2 SYDVKM. CDR3 region: CASSPLGQVGTYEQYF.

This chain uses TRBV12-3 or TRBV12-4 with TRBJ1-2. The length of the CDR3 is 14 residues. This CDR3 reads CASSSPSANYGYTF.

The chain recombines TRBV18 with TRBJ2-1; lacking DNA, the TRBD2 call made by TCRdb goes unchecked. The CDR3 has 15 residues. The germline V gene encodes CDR1 KGHSH and CDR2 LQKENI. The chain's CDR3 is CASSPELAGGNEQFF. Variable domain in full (rest from reference TRBV18 and TRBJ2-1): NAGVMQNPRHLVRRRGQEARLRCSPMKGHSHVYWYRQLPEEGLKFMVYLQKENIIDESGMPKERFSAEFPKEGPSILRIQQVVRGDSAAYFCASSPELAGGNEQFFGPGTRLTVL.

The chain carries TRBV19 and TRBJ1-2; TCRdb designates TRBD1, a call that cannot be tested without DNA. The CDR3 consists of 16 residues. Per the germline V gene, CDR1 is LNHDA and CDR2 is SQIVND (reference sequence). The CDR3 loop is CASSPSKGQGDYGYTF.